This T cell receptor (beta chain) is drawn from a study of T-cell reconstitution after alpha-beta-depleted transplantation in children. CDR3 length: 16 amino acids. Between the trimmed V and J ends, which lost 0 bases and 2 bases, there was a span of 10 bases. During its preparation, the TCRbeta library received unique molecular identifiers. TCRdb re-derived calls from the PCR reads in MiXCR, one entry per CDR3 protein. The sample consists of about 900,000 distinct CDR3 sequences, about 29% of them appearing once. The sequenced sample was PBMCs, mostly from graft donor cells, obtained 360 days after TCRalphabeta/CD19-depleted stem cell transplant. This clonotype was obtained from a boy in the first two years of life who had a stem cell transplant for SCID, so the T cells may come from the graft donor. The chain has TRBV23-1 and TRBJ2-2, with D unresolved. TRBV23-1 falls under the ORF class, with uncertain function. The CDR3 reads CASSQSSRSNTGELFF. The CDR3 DNA follows: TGCGCCAGCAGTCAATCGAGCAGGTCAAACACCGGGGAGCTGTTTTTT.